The present entry profiles one TCR beta chain with its context. Its antigen remains unidentified. Total RNA amounts of at least 5.5 micrograms were extracted per sample. The entry originates in a study of blood T cells in healthy people across ages. Findings and caveats of the study: Whereas aged donors had fewer naive CD4+ cells, long-lived donors had more of them and higher diversity.

Trimming took off 11 bases at V and 3 bases at J, with 12 bases between the two ends. The CDR3 has 12 residues. CDR1 and CDR2 from the germline V gene are MDHEN and SYDVKM. A second PCR of 7 to 11 cycles used a sample-barcoded 5' primer and a J-beta primer mix. CDR3-containing paired-end reads numbered at least 2.5 million in each sample. MiXCR, run by TCRdb on the 5' RACE reads, gives a single entry per CDR3 protein. The repertoire holds over a million distinct CDR3 sequences, with 40% to 50% as singletons. The sample comprised blood. This sequence was found in a woman between 18 and 29 years old in good health. This chain links TRBV28 with TRBJ2-3; perhaps D is TRBD1 or TRBD2 (5 bases each). The CDR3 DNA sequence: TGTGCCGGGGGTAGAAGGACAGATACGCAGTATTTT. Protein sequence: CAGGRRTDTQYF.